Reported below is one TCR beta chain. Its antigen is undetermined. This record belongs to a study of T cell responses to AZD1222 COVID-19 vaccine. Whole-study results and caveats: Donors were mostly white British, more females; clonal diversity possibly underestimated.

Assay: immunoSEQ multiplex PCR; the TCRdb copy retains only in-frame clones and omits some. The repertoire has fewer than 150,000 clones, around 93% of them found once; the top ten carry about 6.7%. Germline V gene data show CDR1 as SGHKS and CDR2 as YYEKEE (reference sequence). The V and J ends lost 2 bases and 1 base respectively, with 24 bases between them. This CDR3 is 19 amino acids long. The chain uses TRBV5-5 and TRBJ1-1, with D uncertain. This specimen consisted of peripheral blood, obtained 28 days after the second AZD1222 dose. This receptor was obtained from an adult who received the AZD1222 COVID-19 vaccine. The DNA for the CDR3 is TGTGCCAGCAGCTTTTTACACCTGCCCAGGTTAGGTCGGAACACTGAAGCTTTCTTT. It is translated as CASSFLHLPRLGRNTEAFF.